This T cell receptor (beta chain) was sequenced during a study of blood T cells in healthy people across ages. From germline, CDR1 is SQVTM and CDR2 ANQGSEA. The CDR3 length is 11 residues. V was clipped by 5 bases and J by 2 bases, with 6 bases between them. General study points: Roughly linearly, TCR beta diversity per million T cells fell as age increased.

At least ten counts were recorded for this clonotype. Antigen unknown. Combining a sample-barcoded 5' primer with a J-beta primer mix, a second PCR ran for 7 to 11 cycles. TCRdb used MiXCR to reprocess the 5' RACE reads, holding one entry per CDR3 protein. The top ten hold around 0.75% of the sample, which has roughly 1,100,000 distinct CDR3 sequences, approximately 25% seen once. These same data were also listed under a study on T cells of mothers and their children.

Sequenced: blood. The sequence was obtained from a girl aged 2-10 years in good health. The chain couples TRBV29-1 to TRBJ1-1; no reliable D call. The CDR3 reads CSVTRNTEAFF. CDR3 DNA sequence: TGCAGCGTTACCCGAAACACTGAAGCTTTCTTT. The complete variable domain, with remaining parts taken from reference TRBV29-1 and TRBJ1-1, reads SAVISQKPSRDICQRGTSLTIQCQVDSQVTMMFWYRQQPGQSLTLIATANQGSEATYESGFVIDKFPISRPNLTFSTLTVSNMSPEDSSIYLCSVTRNTEAFFGQGTRLTVV.